These 9 T cell receptor beta chains were sequenced from one sample in a study of T cells in Graves' hyperthyroidism and ophthalmopathy (dated by TCRdb to the late 2010s). Library generation was performed with multiplex PCR. Sequencing instrument: Illumina HiSeq 2000. Amplification of TCR beta CDR3 regions was carried out from RNA transcripts. A first-round RT-PCR of the TCR CDR3 used the HTBI primer set with the Qiagen OneStep RT-PCR kit. The raw public data were reprocessed by TCRdb itself: fastp quality trimming at Q25, MiXCR clonotype calling, in-frame beta chains only. Each CDR3 protein appears once, grouped with its most common genes and DNA. Recorded for this sample are approximately 430,000 distinct CDR3 sequences; approximately 15% of them occurred a single time. The ten largest clones capture just under 8% of the sample. The sequencing sample was made of blood. The origin of the receptors is a woman under 30 with Graves' hyperthyroidism.

This chain uses TRBV19 with TRBJ2-2; TRBD1 matches at 8 bases. Trimming cost V 4 bases and J 1 base; bases outside gene matches: 5. This CDR3 region has 16 residues. Germline V lookup: CDR1 LNHDA, CDR2 SQIVND (reference sequence). The CDR3 loop is CASSSQGAGNTGELFF. The CDR3 DNA is TGTGCCAGTAGTAGTCAGGGGGCGGGGAACACCGGGGAGCTGTTTTTT.

The chain combines TRBV30 with TRBJ2-3, with D possibly called TRBD1 or TRBD2 (5 bases each). V was trimmed by 0 bases and J by 2 bases, leaving 6 bases between them. Germline V gives CDR1 GTSNPN, CDR2 SVGIG (reference sequence). This CDR3 region has 13 residues. CDR3 sequence: CAWSVGTTDTQYF. For the CDR3, the DNA is TGTGCCTGGAGTGTTGGGACCACAGATACGCAGTATTTT.

This clonotype was detected many times. V and J are TRBV30 and TRBJ2-3; D is perhaps TRBD1 (6 bases). V lost 5 bases to trimming and J lost 2 bases, with 14 bases between them. The CDR3 contains 14 residues. Germline CDR1 and CDR2: GTSNPN and SVGIG (reference sequence). Here the CDR3 reads CAWGGQPFTDTQYF. For the CDR3, the DNA is TGTGCCTGGGGAGGACAGCCCTTCACAGATACGCAGTATTTT.

This clonotype was detected a few times. One base away lies a much larger clone, so this may be a sequencing read error. This likely comes from a read error, as the CDR3 has no conserved phenylalanine or tryptophan at its end. The V and J genes are TRBV6-1 and TRBJ2-7; D uncertain. The CDR3 is 14 amino acids. Germline CDR1 and CDR2: MNHNS and SASEGT. Trimming stripped 7 bases from V and 0 bases from J, with 13 bases between. The CDR3 region has the DNA TGTGCCAGCAACAAGACTCCTGTCTCCTACGAGCAGTACCTC. Its translation: CASNKTPVSYEQYL.

This clonotype was detected many times. The chain couples TRBV7-9 to TRBJ1-2; D is unresolved. Deletions cut 2 bases from V and 4 bases from J, with 8 bases between. The length of the CDR3 is 13 residues. Germline CDR1 and CDR2: SEHNR and FQNEAQ (reference sequence). CDR3 sequence reads: CASSLMGGYGYTF. In DNA, the CDR3 is TGTGCCAGCAGCTTAATGGGTGGCTATGGCTACACCTTC.

This clonotype was counted only a few times. The J gene is TRBJ1-5, the V gene TRBV28, with no clear D. CDR1 is MDHEN and CDR2 is SYDVKM in the germline V gene. V dropped 3 bases and J dropped 0 bases, with 6 bases sitting between them. The CDR3 is made up of 14 amino acids. CDR3: CASSFVYSNQPQHF. The CDR3, as DNA: TGTGCCAGCAGTTTCGTCTATAGCAATCAGCCCCAGCATTTT.

This clonotype was observed at least ten times. V is TRBV7-8 and J is TRBJ2-7; D might be TRBD1 (6 bases). CDR1 and CDR2 (germline): SGHVS, FQNEAQ. V lost 5 bases and J 2 bases, leaving 25 bases between the germline ends. The CDR3 runs to 18 residues. The CDR3 spells CASSRPRVQGPNPYEQYF. The DNA for the CDR3 is TGTGCCAGCAGCCGACCGCGGGTTCAGGGGCCAAACCCCTACGAGCAGTACTTC.

The V gene is TRBV20-1, the J gene TRBJ2-3; 8 bases map to TRBD2. The CDR3 has 16 residues. The V segment lost 6 bases and the J segment 2 bases; nucleotides outside the gene matches: 13. Germline CDR1 reads DFQATT; CDR2 reads SNEGSKA (reference sequence). The CDR3 nucleotides are TGCAGTGCGAGGGTGACCGGGACTAGATTCACAGATACGCAGTATTTT. This translates into CSARVTGTRFTDTQYF.

There are many counts of this clonotype. This chain joins TRBV5-1 and TRBJ2-7, with D hard to call. There are 12 residues in the CDR3. The germline CDR1 and CDR2 sequences are SGHRS and YFSETQ. The V end was cut by 0 bases, the J end by 6 bases, with 7 bases between. CDR3 sequence: CASSLGSFEQYF. CDR3 DNA: TGCGCCAGCAGCTTGGGGAGTTTCGAGCAGTACTTC. The full variable domain, with the rest looked up from reference TRBV5-1 and TRBJ2-7, is KAGVTQTPRYLIKTRGQQVTLSCSPISGHRSVSWYQQTPGQGLQFLFEYFSETQRNKGNFPGRFSGRQFSNSRSEMNVSTLELGDSALYLCASSLGSFEQYFGPGTRLTVT.